Listed here is a single T cell receptor (beta chain). The data were produced by immunoSEQ multiplex PCR, yet TCRdb's version contains in-frame clones alone and is incomplete. In the table there are 60,000 to 65,000 clones, roughly nine tenths of which are singletons. The source of the sample is a study of OX40 agonist ivuxolimab in advanced cancers. Looked up from germline, CDR1 is SGDLS and CDR2 is YYNGEE. The CDR3 covers 16 residues. The V and J ends lost 7 bases and 7 bases respectively, with 23 bases between them. The chain couples TRBV9 to TRBJ1-4; the D gene is possibly TRBD1 (6 bases). The sample here was CD4+ or CD8+ T cells sorted from blood, taken in a trial of the OX40 agonist ivuxolimab. The sequence was collected from an adult with an advanced solid tumor such as melanoma, head and neck, liver or kidney cancer. The CDR3 sequence is CASGWGSGTTSEKLFF. Here the CDR3 DNA reads TGTGCCAGCGGGTGGGGGTCGGGGACAACCAGTGAAAAACTGTTTTTT.